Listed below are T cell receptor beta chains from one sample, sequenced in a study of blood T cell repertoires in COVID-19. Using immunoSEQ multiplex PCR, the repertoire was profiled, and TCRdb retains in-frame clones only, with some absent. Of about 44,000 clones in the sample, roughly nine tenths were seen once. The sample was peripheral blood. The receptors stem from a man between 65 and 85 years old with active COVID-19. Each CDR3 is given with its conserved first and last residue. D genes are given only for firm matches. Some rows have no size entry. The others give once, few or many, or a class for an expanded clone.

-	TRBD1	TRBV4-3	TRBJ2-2	TGCGCCAGCAGCCAAGCGCCGACAGGGGCGAACACCGGGGAGCTGTTTTTT	CASSQAPTGANTGELFF
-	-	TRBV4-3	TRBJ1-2	TGCGCCAGCAGCCTAGGAACAGGGACCTATGGCTACACCTTC	CASSLGTGTYGYTF
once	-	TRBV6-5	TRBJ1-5	TGTGCCAGCATTCCCCCAGGGACTGATGGGCCCCAGCATTTT	CASIPPGTDGPQHF
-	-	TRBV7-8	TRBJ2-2	TGTGCCAGCAGCTATAGTGGTGCGGGCACCGGGGAGCTGTTTTTT	CASSYSGAGTGELFF
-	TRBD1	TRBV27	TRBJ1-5	TGTGCCAGCAGCCCCTTGGACAGGGGATCGAGTCAGCCCCAGCATTTT	CASSPLDRGSSQPQHF
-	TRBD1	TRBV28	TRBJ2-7	TGTGCCAGCAGGCGACAGGGTGTCGGTTCCTACGAGCAGTACTTC	CASRRQGVGSYEQYF
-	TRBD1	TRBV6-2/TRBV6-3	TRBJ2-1	TGTGCCAGCAGCCCCGGACAGGGAAAGGGGAGCTCCTACAATGAGCAGTTCTTC	CASSPGQGKGSSYNEQFF
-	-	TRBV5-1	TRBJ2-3	TGCGCCAGCAGCTTGGGGGCCCGACAAGATACGCAGTATTTT	CASSLGARQDTQYF
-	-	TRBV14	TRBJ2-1	TGTGCCAGCAGCCAAGGGGGCGCCCAGTTCTTC	CASSQGGAQFF
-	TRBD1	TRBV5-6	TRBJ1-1	TGTGCCAGCAGCTCAGACAGGGGGAGAGACTTGAACACTGAAGCTTTCTTT	CASSSDRGRDLNTEAFF
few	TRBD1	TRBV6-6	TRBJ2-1	TGTGCCAGCAGTTACACCGGACAGGGAATCAACAATGAGCAGTTCTTC	CASSYTGQGINNEQFF
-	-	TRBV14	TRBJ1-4	TGTGCCAGCAGCGGAGGAGGGGAGGGACTGTTTTTT	CASSGGGEGLFF
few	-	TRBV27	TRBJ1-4	TGTGCCAGCAGTTTTTATCGACAGAACGCGGCTAATGAAAAACTGTTTTTT	CASSFYRQNAANEKLFF
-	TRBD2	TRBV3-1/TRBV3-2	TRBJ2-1	TGTGCCAGCAGCCAAGTAGCGGGGGATAATGAGCAGTTCTTC	CASSQVAGDNEQFF